These 16 T cell receptor beta chains were all obtained from the same sample, sequenced in a study of T-cell memory formation after mild COVID-19. Each CDR3 protein is one row after TCRdb ran MiXCR on the 5' RACE reads. The sample has 300,000 to 400,000 distinct CDR3 sequences, roughly an eighth seen once. The sequencing sample was made of PBMCs or a T cell subset sorted from them (not recorded which). The receptors derive from a man between 18 and 35 years old who had mild COVID-19 (a few samples of this study predate the infection). Cell type and time point are not known.

CDR3 region: CATSDPGQAGSGELFF. The CDR3, as DNA: TGTGCCACCAGTGACCCCGGACAGGCGGGGTCCGGGGAGCTGTTTTTT. V gene TRBV24-1 combines with J gene TRBJ2-2; D is perhaps TRBD1 (7 bases). V lost 4 bases and J lost 6, with 17 bases in between. The CDR3 covers 16 residues. Germline V CDR1 and CDR2: KGHDR, SFDVKD.

The sample holds a few counts of this clonotype. V is TRBV12-3 or TRBV12-4 and J is TRBJ2-2; perhaps D is TRBD1 or TRBD2 (5 bases each). This CDR3 is 15 amino acids long. Trimming took 7 bases from V and 5 from J, leaving 17 bases between them. CDR3 in DNA: TGTGCCAGCAATCCGTCGGGGCCGGGGACCGGGGAGCTGTTTTTT. The encoded protein is CASNPSGPGTGELFF.

This clonotype was counted only a few times. V usage is TRBV20-1 and J usage is TRBJ1-5; D uncertain. Germline V gene sequence: CDR1 DFQATT, CDR2 SNEGSKA (reference sequence). Trimming took off 0 bases at V and 6 bases at J, with 9 bases between the two ends. This CDR3 has 13 amino acids. The CDR3 reads CSAREGSGQPQHF. In nucleotides, the CDR3 is TGCAGTGCTAGAGAGGGCAGCGGTCAGCCCCAGCATTTT.

The chain combines TRBV20-1 with TRBJ1-1; tentative D call: TRBD1 (5 bases). The V and J ends lost 2 bases and 1 base respectively, with 14 bases between them. This CDR3 has 15 residues. Germline V gene sequence: CDR1 DFQATT, CDR2 SNEGSKA (reference sequence). The CDR3 loop is CSARQGRRENTEAFF. In DNA, the CDR3 is TGCAGTGCTAGACAGGGACGGAGGGAGAACACTGAAGCTTTCTTT.

At least ten counts were recorded for this clonotype. The chain joins TRBV11-2 to TRBJ2-5; possibly TRBD2 for D (6 bases). V was trimmed by 7 bases and J by 2 bases, leaving 17 bases between them. CDR3 length: 15 amino acids. CDR1 and CDR2 (germline): SGHAT, FQNNGV. In DNA, the CDR3 is TGTGCCAGCACCCCCGCGGGGACGGCGCAAGAGACCCAGTACTTC. It specifies CASTPAGTAQETQYF.

This clonotype has more than one count but fewer than ten. The chain combines TRBV14 with TRBJ2-3, with unresolved D. The germline V and J ends were trimmed by 3 bases and 3 bases, with 7 bases remaining between them. The CDR3 length is 13 residues. Germline V gene data show CDR1 as SGHDN and CDR2 as FVKESK. CDR3 bases: TGTGCCAGCAGCCATAGACCTACAGATACGCAGTATTTT. Protein: CASSHRPTDTQYF.

This clonotype turned up a few times. The gene calls are TRBV2 and TRBJ1-5; 7 positions agree with TRBD1. The trim removed 5 bases at V and 7 bases at J, leaving 8 bases unmatched. This CDR3 contains 14 residues. CDR1 is SNHLY, CDR2 FYNNEI, per germline. Here the CDR3 DNA reads TGTGCCAGCAGTCAGACAGGGCTGAAGCAGCCCCAGCATTTT. Translating gives CASSQTGLKQPQHF.

The rearrangement uses TRBV6-1 and TRBJ2-1; TRBD2 matches at 8 bases. The germline V gene has CDR1 MNHNS and CDR2 SASEGT. CDR3 length equals 14 residues. V dropped 7 bases and J dropped 5; count of bases not matched to a gene: 7. CDR3 sequence (DNA): TGTGCCAGCACTGTCGGGGGGGGAGACAATGAGCAGTTCTTC. Amino acid sequence: CASTVGGGDNEQFF.

The V call is TRBV12-3 or TRBV12-4, the J call TRBJ2-7; 10 bases agree with TRBD1. The CDR3 sequence is 17 residues long. Trimming at V came to 5 bases and at J to 4 bases, leaving 14 bases not matched to a gene. The CDR3 DNA sequence: TGTGCCAGCAGTGCCTGCAGACAGGGGGCGATTTTTTACGAGCAGTACGTC. Its protein is CASSACRQGAIFYEQYV.

The gene calls are TRBV7-2 and TRBJ2-5; tentatively, D is TRBD2 (6 bases). Trimming pared 4 bases from V and 0 bases from J, leaving 9 bases between. CDR1 SGHTA and CDR2 FQGNSA come from the germline V gene. The CDR3 length is 14 residues. The CDR3 sequence: CASSSWTNQETQYF. For the CDR3, the DNA is TGTGCCAGCAGCTCCTGGACTAACCAAGAGACCCAGTACTTC.

This clonotype has just a few counts. The chain combines TRBV20-1 with TRBJ2-3, with no clear D. The V end lost 0 bases, the J end lost 1 base, and 8 bases lay between the germline ends. The CDR3 loop spans 14 amino acids. Germline CDR1 DFQATT, CDR2 SNEGSKA (reference sequence). CDR3 in DNA: TGCAGTGCTAGAGAGCCGCCTGGCACAGATACGCAGTATTTT. Its translation: CSAREPPGTDTQYF.

The V gene is TRBV4-2, the J gene TRBJ1-3; 10 positions agree with TRBD1. This CDR3 comprises 16 residues. CDR1 LGHNA and CDR2 YNFKEQ come from the germline V gene. V shed 1 base and J 7 bases; nucleotides not matched to a gene: 7. The CDR3 DNA sequence: TGTGCCAGCAGCCAAGGAGACAGGGGGCGGGAGAACACCATATATTTT. This sequence encodes CASSQGDRGRENTIYF.

For this clonotype: One end of the junction varies from germline; a read error may be responsible. The chain joins TRBV12-3 or TRBV12-4 to TRBJ2-3; 7 positions match TRBD1. This CDR3 spans 14 amino acids. This CDR3 reads CTSAWGRGTDTQYF. The CDR3 DNA reads TGCACCAGTGCGTGGGGCAGGGGGACAGATACGCAGTATTTT.

This clonotype was detected once. The chain recombines TRBV7-2 with TRBJ2-3; a weak D match, TRBD2 (5 bases). CDR3 length equals 13 residues. V lost 6 bases and J lost 5, with 12 bases in between. Per germline, CDR1 SGHTA and CDR2 FQGNSA. CDR3 sequence (DNA): TGTGCCAGCAGAGACCGGGCGGGAGATACGCAGTATTTT. It is translated as CASRDRAGDTQYF.

This clonotype was counted at least ten times. The chain combines TRBV12-3 or TRBV12-4 with TRBJ2-1, with D possibly matching TRBD1 (5 bases). The CDR3 loop spans 15 amino acids. V was clipped by 3 bases and J by 5 bases, with 14 bases between them. The CDR3 region is CASSFTAGYHNEQFF. Written as DNA, the CDR3 is TGTGCCAGCAGTTTTACGGCAGGGTACCACAATGAGCAGTTCTTC.

The chain couples TRBV7-9 to TRBJ2-3; weak D call: TRBD1 (5 bases). Germline values: CDR1 SEHNR, CDR2 FQNEAQ (reference sequence). V shed 4 bases and J shed 6 bases, with 11 bases lying between them. This CDR3 comprises 13 residues. The CDR3, as DNA: TGTGCCAGCAGCTCAGGGCTTGGGGATACGCAGTATTTT. This translates into CASSSGLGDTQYF.